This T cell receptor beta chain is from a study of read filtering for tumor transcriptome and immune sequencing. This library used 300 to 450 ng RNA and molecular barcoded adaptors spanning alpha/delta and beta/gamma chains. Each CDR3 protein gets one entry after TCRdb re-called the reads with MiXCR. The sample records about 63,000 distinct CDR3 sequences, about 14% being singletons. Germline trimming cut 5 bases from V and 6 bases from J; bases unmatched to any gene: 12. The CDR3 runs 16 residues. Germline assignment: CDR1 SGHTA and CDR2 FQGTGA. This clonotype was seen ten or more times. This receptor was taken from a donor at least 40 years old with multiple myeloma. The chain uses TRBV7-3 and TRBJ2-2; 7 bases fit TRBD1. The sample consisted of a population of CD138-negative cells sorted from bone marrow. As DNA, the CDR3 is TGTGCCAGCAGCCCTAAAGCGGACAGGCGGGCCGGGGAGCTGTTTTTT. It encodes CASSPKADRRAGELFF.